These T cell receptor beta chains were read from a single sample in a study of T cells in Graves' hyperthyroidism and ophthalmopathy. In TCRdb, the multiplex PCR reads were re-called with MiXCR into one record per CDR3 protein. The top ten clones hold around 8% of a sample with 600,000 to 900,000 distinct CDR3 sequences, about 15% of them seen once. Material: blood. The receptors come from a young man with Graves' hyperthyroidism. Both conserved end residues are part of each CDR3. A D gene is named only where the DNA matches it firmly. Where a row states a size, it is once, few, many or the class of an expanded clone; other rows omit it.

j_gene	abundance	v_gene	d_gene	CDR3aa	CDR3nt
TRBJ1-4	few	TRBV10-2	TRBD1	CASSDPGQGITNEKLFF	TGCGCCAGCAGTGACCCGGGACAGGGGATAACTAATGAAAAACTGTTTTTT
TRBJ2-7	many	TRBV12-5	TRBD2	CASGPAASGIEQQYF	TGTGCTAGTGGTCCCGCGGCTAGCGGGATCGAACAGCAGTACTTC
TRBJ2-1	many	TRBV24-1	TRBD1	CATSITGAYNEQFF	TGTGCCACCAGCATCACAGGGGCCTACAATGAGCAGTTCTTC
TRBJ2-3	few	TRBV28	NA	CASSYQGFLADTQYF	TGTGCCAGCAGTTACCAAGGGTTTCTCGCAGATACGCAGTATTTT
TRBJ2-7	few	TRBV18	NA	CASSLGRPGNEQYF	TGTGCCAGCTCACTGGGACGGCCTGGGAACGAGCAGTACTTC
TRBJ2-7	many	TRBV3-1	NA	CASSQGSGGYEQYF	TGTGCCAGCAGCCAAGGGTCGGGCGGGTACGAGCAGTACTTC
TRBJ2-1	many	TRBV20-1	TRBD2	CSARDNQGGSSYNEQFF	TGCAGTGCTAGAGATAATCAGGGCGGGAGCTCCTACAATGAGCAGTTCTTC
TRBJ2-7	NA	TRBV6-2/TRBV6-3	NA	CASRSPDPRKQYF	TGTGCCAGCAGGTCTCCGGACCCCCGAAAGCAGTACTTC
TRBJ2-1	few	TRBV6-1	TRBD2	CASSKLSGVYNEQFF	TGTGCCAGCAGTAAACTAAGCGGGGTATACAATGAGCAGTTCTTC
TRBJ2-1	many	TRBV12-3/TRBV12-4	NA	CASSSRRAVNEQFF	TGTGCCAGCAGTTCTCGACGGGCGGTCAATGAGCAGTTCTTC
TRBJ2-5	NA	TRBV18	NA	CASSPRGRGEETQYF	TGTGCCAGCTCACCAAGGGGGCGCGGGGAAGAGACCCAGTACTTC
TRBJ2-7	NA	TRBV11-3	TRBD1	CASSSSPLGTGGWVEQYF	TGTGCCAGCAGCTCCAGCCCTCTCGGGACAGGGGGATGGGTTGAGCAGTACTTC
TRBJ1-1	NA	TRBV20-1	NA	CSARGGTNSAFF	TGCAGTGCTAGAGGGGGGACCAATTCGGCTTTCTTT
TRBJ2-7	NA	TRBV5-4	NA	CASSPGHRMGEQYF	TGTGCCAGCAGCCCGGGACACAGGATGGGCGAGCAGTACTTC
TRBJ1-2	few	TRBV5-5	NA	CASSFLAGIGYGYTF	TGTGCCAGCAGTTTTTTAGCAGGGATAGGCTATGGCTACACCTTC
TRBJ2-2	NA	TRBV12-3/TRBV12-4	NA	CASSRVWTGELFF	TGTGCCAGCAGCCGCGTCTGGACCGGGGAGCTGTTTTTT
TRBJ2-6	few	TRBV18	TRBD1	CASSPSRGRLAGANVLTF	TGTGCCAGCTCACCATCCAGGGGGCGGTTAGCTGGGGCCAACGTCCTGACTTTC
TRBJ2-7	many	TRBV20-1	NA	CSARGQYRYEQYF	TGCAGTGCTAGAGGTCAATACCGCTACGAGCAGTACTTC
TRBJ2-7	many	TRBV30	NA	CAWNAGAEQYF	TGTGCCTGGAATGCGGGGGCCGAGCAGTACTTC
TRBJ2-1	NA	TRBV28	NA	CVSTLQGAYNEQFF	TGTGTCTCAACCCTACAGGGAGCCTACAATGAGCAGTTCTTC
TRBJ2-5	NA	TRBV5-5	TRBD2	CASSRRAGGPPETQYF	TGTGCCAGCAGCCGTCGAGCGGGAGGGCCCCCAGAGACCCAGTACTTC
TRBJ2-7	many	TRBV12-3/TRBV12-4	TRBD2	CASSAGTSDEQYF	TGTGCCAGCAGTGCAGGGACTAGCGACGAGCAGTACTTC
TRBJ2-2	many	TRBV6-2/TRBV6-3	NA	CASSPLGLNTGELFF	TGTGCCAGCAGTCCCCTTGGACTGAACACCGGGGAGCTGTTTTTT
TRBJ2-1	NA	TRBV3-1	TRBD1	CASSHRGEIWQGVSGEQFF	TGTGCCAGCAGCCACCGTGGAGAGATATGGCAGGGGGTGAGTGGGGAGCAGTTCTTC
TRBJ2-1	many	TRBV11-2	NA	CASSFSLPSYNEQFF	TGTGCCAGCAGCTTTAGTTTGCCCTCCTACAATGAGCAGTTCTTC